This T cell receptor beta chain came from a study of T cell repertoires in cytomegalovirus infection. Overall study: Shared public TCR beta signatures pointed to both CMV infection and a matching HLA type.

Study-level results: Totalled public TCR beta family frequency picked out people who carried CMV plus the relevant HLA. Clonotypes of TCR beta that were HLA-C-restricted and CMV-specific dominated the ex vivo response.

About this clonotype: Its antigen remains unknown.

The V end lost 1 base, the J end lost 6 bases, and 7 bases lay between the germline ends. In germline, CDR1 is LNHNV, CDR2 YYDKDF (reference sequence). This CDR3 has 12 amino acids. TCRdb ran MiXCR on the reads and lists one entry per CDR3 protein. The sample holds approximately 190,000 distinct CDR3 sequences, 28% seen once. The origin of this receptor is a human donor in good health (CMV status not recorded). Some clones in this sample may be carry-over from other donors' samples. Sample: PBMCs. The gene calls are TRBV15 and TRBJ2-7; D may be TRBD2 (5 bases). CDR3 bases: TGTGCCACCAGCAGAGCCGGGGTCGAGCAGTACTTC. Its translation is CATSRAGVEQYF.